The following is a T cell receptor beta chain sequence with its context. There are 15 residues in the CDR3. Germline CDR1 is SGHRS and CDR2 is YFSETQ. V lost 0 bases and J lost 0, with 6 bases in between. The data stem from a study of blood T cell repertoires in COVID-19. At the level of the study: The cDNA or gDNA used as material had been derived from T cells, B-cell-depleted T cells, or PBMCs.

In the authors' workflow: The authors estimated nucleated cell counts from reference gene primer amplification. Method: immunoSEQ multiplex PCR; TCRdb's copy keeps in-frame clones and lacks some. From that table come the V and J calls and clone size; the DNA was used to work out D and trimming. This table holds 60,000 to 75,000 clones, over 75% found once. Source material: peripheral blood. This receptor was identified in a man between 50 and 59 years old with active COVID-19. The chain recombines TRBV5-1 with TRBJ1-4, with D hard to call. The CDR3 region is CASSLEPTTNEKLFF. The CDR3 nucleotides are TGCGCCAGCAGCTTGGAGCCGACAACTAATGAAAAACTGTTTTTT.